The rows below give T cell receptor beta chains drawn from one sample of a study of blood T cells in healthy people across ages. TCRdb re-called the 5' RACE reads with MiXCR, one entry per CDR3 protein. The data contain around 1.5 million distinct CDR3 sequences, roughly 45% of them singletons. Sequenced material: blood. These receptors were taken from a woman aged 18-30 years in good health. The CDR3 runs from the conserved cysteine through the conserved F or W. D genes are given only for firm matches. The listing skips clone size in some rows; elsewhere it reads once, few, many or a size class.

v_gene,abundance,j_gene,d_gene,CDR3aa,CDR3nt
TRBV4-1,NA,TRBJ2-1,NA,CASSQRTGSLGNEQFF,TGCGCCAGCAGCCAAAGAACCGGATCCTTGGGTAATGAGCAGTTCTTC
TRBV4-1,few,TRBJ1-5,NA,CASSQEGNGNQPQHF,TGCGCCAGCAGCCAAGAAGGTAACGGCAATCAGCCCCAGCATTTT
TRBV6-6,NA,TRBJ2-5,NA,CASNLGTFQETQYF,TGTGCCAGCAACCTTGGGACTTTCCAAGAGACCCAGTACTTC
TRBV4-1,NA,TRBJ1-1,TRBD1,CASSHRGDRVLPEAFF,TGCGCCAGCAGCCATAGGGGAGACAGGGTTTTGCCTGAAGCTTTCTTT
TRBV4-1,many,TRBJ2-7,NA,CASSQDLAGADYNEQYF,TGCGCCAGCAGCCAAGATCTGGCGGGGGCCGACTACAATGAGCAGTACTTC
TRBV12-3/TRBV12-4,few,TRBJ2-1,NA,CASSFWGEQFF,TGTGCCAGCAGTTTCTGGGGGGAGCAGTTCTTC
TRBV7-9,few,TRBJ1-2,NA,CASSLDKDYGYTF,TGTGCCAGCAGCTTAGACAAAGACTATGGCTACACCTTC
TRBV20-1,NA,TRBJ1-1,NA,CSAITGGGTEAFF,TGCAGTGCCATAACAGGAGGGGGGACTGAAGCTTTCTTT
TRBV27,NA,TRBJ2-3,NA,CASSSRRARTDTQYF,TGTGCCAGCAGTTCCCGACGAGCCCGTACAGATACGCAGTATTTT
TRBV6-6,NA,TRBJ2-4,NA,CASSQIYNEQYF,TGTGCCAGCAGCCAAATATACAATGAGCAGTACTTC
TRBV6-5,NA,TRBJ2-7,NA,CATRPGVGYEQYF,TGTGCCACCCGACCGGGTGTGGGGTACGAGCAGTACTTC
TRBV3-1,NA,TRBJ1-2,TRBD1,CTSSPTGGHGYTF,TGTACCAGCAGCCCCACAGGGGGTCATGGCTACACCTTC
TRBV19,NA,TRBJ2-7,NA,CASMGAEQYF,TGTGCCAGTATGGGGGCCGAGCAGTACTTC
TRBV6-5,NA,TRBJ2-1,TRBD2,CASTSGPYGEQFF,TGTGCCAGCACTAGCGGGCCCTACGGTGAGCAGTTCTTC
TRBV12-3/TRBV12-4,once,TRBJ1-1,NA,CASSPRRGGVTGTEAFF,TGTGCCAGCAGTCCCCGGCGGGGAGGGGTGACGGGCACTGAAGCTTTCTTT
TRBV6-2/TRBV6-3,NA,TRBJ1-2,NA,CASSAGQKANYGYTF,TGTGCCAGCAGCGCCGGACAGAAAGCTAACTATGGCTACACCTTC
TRBV24-1,NA,TRBJ2-3,TRBD2,CATSEAGLAGTTDTQYF,TGTGCCACCAGTGAGGCAGGACTAGCGGGAACGACAGATACGCAGTATTTT
TRBV12-3/TRBV12-4,NA,TRBJ2-1,NA,CTSSLVRGERSYNEQFF,TGTACCAGCAGTTTAGTACGCGGGGAACGCTCCTACAATGAGCAGTTCTTC
TRBV12-3/TRBV12-4,many,TRBJ2-5,TRBD2,CASSATIAGVQETQYF,TGTGCCAGCAGTGCCACAATAGCGGGAGTTCAAGAGACCCAGTACTTC
TRBV7-9,few,TRBJ1-2,TRBD1,CASSLTGGAGYGYTF,TGTGCCAGCAGCCTGACAGGGGGCGCTGGCTATGGCTACACCTTC
TRBV4-2,NA,TRBJ2-1,NA,CASSQGSTRISGYNEQFF,TGTGCCAGCAGCCAAGGATCTACCCGGATTAGCGGCTACAATGAGCAGTTCTTC
TRBV5-1,NA,TRBJ2-3,TRBD2,CASRQFIAGRTDTQYF,TGCGCCAGCAGGCAATTTATAGCGGGGCGCACAGATACGCAGTATTTT
TRBV29-1,NA,TRBJ2-1,NA,CSVEQGSKDNEQFF,TGCAGCGTGGAACAGGGTAGTAAGGACAATGAGCAGTTCTTC
TRBV7-7,NA,TRBJ2-1,TRBD1,CASSRGQGAWNEQFF,TGTGCTAGCAGCCGCGGACAGGGGGCATGGAATGAGCAGTTCTTC
TRBV4-1,NA,TRBJ2-7,NA,CASSQDQKLAYEQYF,TGCGCCAGCAGCCAAGACCAAAAATTAGCCTACGAGCAGTACTTC
TRBV10-3,NA,TRBJ2-7,NA,CAISESGPSEQYF,TGTGCCATCAGTGAATCCGGCCCTTCCGAGCAGTACTTC
TRBV28,NA,TRBJ1-1,NA,CAAGANTEAFF,TGTGCCGCGGGGGCGAACACTGAAGCTTTCTTT
TRBV7-2,many,TRBJ2-1,NA,CASSPRGTLGNEQFF,TGTGCCAGCAGCCCACGAGGAACCCTTGGGAATGAGCAGTTCTTC
TRBV7-9,many,TRBJ2-3,TRBD2,CASSYGTSGPVDTQYF,TGTGCCAGCAGCTATGGGACTAGCGGGCCGGTGGATACGCAGTATTTT
TRBV28,few,TRBJ2-5,TRBD2,CASSSPLAGGSETQYF,TGTGCCAGCAGTTCCCCCTTAGCGGGGGGAAGCGAGACCCAGTACTTC
TRBV20-1,NA,TRBJ2-7,TRBD1,CSARGDRGCEQYF,TGCAGTGCTAGAGGAGACAGGGGCTGCGAGCAGTACTTC
TRBV4-2,few,TRBJ1-2,NA,CASSQELSGRGANYGYTF,TGTGCCAGCAGCCAAGAATTATCGGGACGGGGAGCTAACTATGGCTACACCTTC
TRBV20-1,NA,TRBJ1-2,NA,CSARANDNYGYTF,TGCAGTGCTAGGGCTAATGATAACTATGGCTACACCTTC
TRBV14,NA,TRBJ1-6,NA,CASSMGTANSPLHF,TGTGCCAGCAGCATGGGGACCGCTAATTCACCCCTCCACTTT
TRBV5-1,NA,TRBJ2-1,TRBD2,CASSPGGEKGGTFF,TGCGCCAGCAGCCCCGGGGGGGAAAAGGGGGGCACGTTCTTC
TRBV7-8,NA,TRBJ2-3,TRBD2,CASSFSQRGAADTQYF,TGTGCCAGCAGCTTTTCCCAGCGGGGAGCGGCAGATACGCAGTATTTT
TRBV6-4,NA,TRBJ2-1,NA,CASSDSGWSSYNEQFF,TGTGCCAGCAGTGACTCCGGATGGAGCTCCTACAATGAGCAGTTCTTC